The next 32 T cell receptor beta chains were all read from a single sample in a study of human T cells and chemical hapten exposure. The starting material, unfractionated whole blood, was used for total RNA extraction. TCRdb fed the 5' RACE reads into MiXCR, producing one record per CDR3 protein. Of around 140,000 distinct CDR3 sequences in the sample, 4.1% were seen once. These receptors were collected from a female donor in good health.

Many counts were recorded for this clonotype. The gene calls are TRBV29-1 and TRBJ1-3; D unresolved. The V end lost 0 bases, the J end lost 3 bases, and 9 bases lay between the germline ends. The CDR3 has 14 residues. Germline V CDR1 and CDR2: SQVTM, ANQGSEA. CDR3 nucleotide sequence: TGCAGCGTTGAAGAAATAGGCGTTGGAAACACCATATATTTT. This encodes CSVEEIGVGNTIYF.

The table lists this clonotype with many counts. This sequence joins TRBV5-1 and TRBJ1-1; 9 bases fit TRBD1. V gave up 4 bases and J gave up 1 base; unmatched junction bases: 8. This CDR3 has 16 amino acids. The germline V gene has CDR1 SGHRS and CDR2 YFSETQ. DNA of the CDR3: TGCGCCAGCAGCGCGGGGGACAGGGTACAGAACACTGAAGCTTTCTTT. Its translation is CASSAGDRVQNTEAFF.

At least ten counts were recorded for this clonotype. The J gene is TRBJ2-3, the V gene TRBV5-4; 8 nucleotides line up with TRBD1. Germline-derived CDR1 and CDR2 are SGHNT and YYREEE (reference sequence). The CDR3 contains 17 residues. The V and J ends lost 4 bases and 2 bases, in that order; junction bases with no gene match: 12. CDR3 in DNA: TGTGCCAGCAGCCTACCCGACAGGGGCCCTCCCACAGATACGCAGTATTTT. This codes for CASSLPDRGPPTDTQYF.

The sample holds a few counts of this clonotype. The V and J genes are TRBV4-3 and TRBJ2-7; no definite D call. CDR3 length: 15 amino acids. V lost 0 bases to trimming and J lost 1 base, with 10 bases between them. Germline V CDR1 and CDR2: LGHNA, YSLEER. This CDR3 is CASSQDRGASYEQYF. The CDR3 nucleotides read TGCGCCAGCAGCCAAGATCGCGGAGCGTCCTACGAGCAGTACTTC.

This clonotype showed up many times. The V gene is TRBV12-3 or TRBV12-4, the J gene TRBJ2-2, with 11 positions matching TRBD1. The CDR3 length is 16 residues. The ends lost 6 bases at V and 3 bases at J; junction bases unmatched: 6. CDR3 region: CASRTGQGVDTGELFF. CDR3 coding DNA: TGTGCCAGCAGAACGGGACAGGGGGTCGACACCGGGGAGCTGTTTTTT.

This clonotype has at least ten counts. The V gene is TRBV7-9, the J gene TRBJ1-2, with TRBD1 matching 8 bases. Germline loops: CDR1 SEHNR, CDR2 FQNEAQ (reference sequence). V shed 1 base and J 4 bases; nucleotides not matched to a gene: 5. The CDR3 loop spans 15 amino acids. For the CDR3, the DNA is TGTGCCAGCAGCTTAGGGCAGGGGGCGGTCTATGGCTACACCTTC. Translating gives CASSLGQGAVYGYTF.

This clonotype was found many times. The chain couples TRBV12-3 or TRBV12-4 to TRBJ1-2; a weak D match, TRBD1 (5 bases). The ends were cut back, 5 bases at V and 5 bases at J, with 9 bases in the middle. The CDR3 is 12 residues long. CDR3 sequence reads: CASSTSGYGYTF. CDR3 DNA: TGTGCCAGCAGTACGTCAGGGTATGGCTACACCTTC.

This clonotype came up a few times. The chain employs TRBV7-2 and TRBJ2-1, with a tentative D call TRBD1 (7 bases). Deletions cut 1 base from V and 8 bases from J, with 15 bases between. The germline gives CDR1 SGHTA, CDR2 FQGNSA. The CDR3 has 15 residues. The CDR3 DNA reads as TGTGCCAGCAGCTTAGTTAGGAGCAGGGGGGATGAGCAGTTCTTC. It yields the protein CASSLVRSRGDEQFF.

This clonotype was counted many times. The chain uses TRBV20-1 and TRBJ1-2; possibly TRBD1 for D (5 bases). The V end lost 3 bases, the J end lost 4 bases, and 9 bases lay between the germline ends. Germline assignment: CDR1 DFQATT and CDR2 SNEGSKA (reference sequence). The CDR3 has 12 amino acids. This CDR3 is CSARGTGYGYTF. The CDR3, as DNA: TGCAGTGCTAGGGGAACAGGCTATGGCTACACCTTC.

This clonotype is a singleton in its sample. Being one base from a much bigger clone, this may be a read error. The chain is built from TRBV15 and TRBJ2-3; 7 bases line up with TRBD2. The germline V gene has CDR1 LNHNV and CDR2 YYDKDF (reference sequence). The CDR3 sequence is 18 residues long. CDR3 sequence reads: CAPSRDDVGSGPTDTQYF. As DNA, the CDR3 is TGTGCCCCCAGCAGAGATGATGTCGGTAGCGGGCCCACAGATACGCAGTATTTT. The complete variable domain, with remaining parts taken from reference TRBV15 and TRBJ2-3, reads DAMVIQNPRYQVTQFGKPVTLSCSQTLNHNVMYWYQQKSSQAPKLLFHYYDKDFNNEADTPDNFQSRRPNTSFCFLDIRSPGLGDTAMYLCAPSRDDVGSGPTDTQYFGPGTRLTVL.

This clonotype occurred many times. V gene TRBV12-3 or TRBV12-4 combines with J gene TRBJ2-2; maybe TRBD2 (6 bases). The CDR3 spans 15 residues. Trimming took off 5 bases at V and 8 bases at J, with 18 bases between the two ends. CDR3 loop: CASSPGGAPEGELFF. In DNA, the CDR3 is TGTGCCAGCAGTCCTGGCGGGGCCCCGGAGGGGGAGCTGTTTTTT.

This clonotype has at least ten counts. The chain couples TRBV7-9 to TRBJ2-3; TRBD1 matches at 8 bases. The V segment lost 6 bases and the J segment 6 bases; nucleotides outside the gene matches: 5. Germline CDR1 and CDR2: SEHNR and FQNEAQ (reference sequence). CDR3 length: 13 amino acids. The CDR3 loop reads CASRETGADTQYF. The CDR3, as DNA: TGTGCCAGCAGAGAGACAGGGGCGGATACGCAGTATTTT.

The sample holds many counts of this clonotype. The rearrangement links TRBV4-3 to TRBJ2-3; D gene unclear. The V end was cut by 0 bases, the J end by 2 bases, with 12 bases between. There are 16 residues in the CDR3. Germline CDR1 reads LGHNA; CDR2 reads YSLEER. The CDR3 bases are TGCGCCAGCAGCCAAGATAGAGACTCTTACACAGATACGCAGTATTTT. Its protein product is CASSQDRDSYTDTQYF.

There are many counts of this clonotype. V is TRBV12-3 or TRBV12-4 and J is TRBJ2-3, with a tentative D call TRBD1 (5 bases). The CDR3 loop spans 12 amino acids. V was trimmed by 9 bases and J by 4 bases, leaving 11 bases between them. DNA for the CDR3: TGTGCCAGTGAGCAGGGTTCAGATACGCAGTATTTT. This codes for CASEQGSDTQYF.

This clonotype occurred many times. Being one base from a much bigger clone, this may be a read error. V gene TRBV20-1 combines with J gene TRBJ2-7; D possibly corresponds to TRBD2 (6 bases). The CDR3 has 13 amino acids. Looked up from germline, CDR1 is DFQATT and CDR2 is SNEGSKA (reference sequence). The germline V and J ends were trimmed by 5 bases and 5 bases, with 16 bases remaining between them. The DNA of the CDR3 is TGCAGTGCTGGTAGCGGAGACTACGACGAGCAGTACTTC. Protein sequence: CSAGSGDYDEQYF.

A few counts support this clonotype. The chain links TRBV12-2 to TRBJ2-2; the table's D gene call, TRBD1, was not cross checked with the DNA. TRBV12-2 is a known pseudogene. The CDR3 has 17 residues. The CDR3 nucleotides read TGTGCAAGTCGCAGAGGCGGCCAGGGGGCTGACACCGGGGAGCTGTTTTTT. Translation gives CASRRGGQGADTGELFF.

CDR3 sequence reads: CASSLSGGAYEQYF. The DNA of the CDR3 is TGTGCCAGCAGTCTCTCTGGAGGGGCCTACGAGCAGTACTTC. This chain links TRBV2 with TRBJ2-7; possible D gene TRBD2, 6 bases. The CDR3 length is 14 residues. Trimming shortened V by 5 bases and J by 2 bases, and 13 bases separated the two germline ends. Germline loops: CDR1 SNHLY, CDR2 FYNNEI.

This clonotype was counted at least ten times. The rearrangement joins TRBV14 to TRBJ1-5; perhaps TRBD1 as D (6 bases). This CDR3 comprises 15 residues. V was shortened by 3 bases and J by 2 bases, with 11 bases between the two germline ends. Germline V gene sequence: CDR1 SGHDN, CDR2 FVKESK. As DNA, the CDR3 is TGTGCCAGCAGCCACGCAGGGGTTCGCAATCAGCCCCAGCATTTT. Amino acids: CASSHAGVRNQPQHF.

The chain carries TRBV6-1 and TRBJ1-6; D may be TRBD1 (5 bases). The CDR3 is made up of 15 amino acids. From germline, CDR1 is MNHNS and CDR2 SASEGT. V was clipped by 4 bases and J by 3 bases, with 10 bases between them. Here the CDR3 DNA reads TGTGCCAGCAGTGGGTCCGGACACTATAATTCACCCCTCCACTTT. This codes for CASSGSGHYNSPLHF.

At least ten counts were recorded for this clonotype. Compared with germline, one end of the junction differs, possibly owing to a read error. This sequence joins TRBV29-1 and TRBJ1-1; D might be TRBD1 (6 bases). Germline V lookup: CDR1 SQVTM, CDR2 ANQGSEA. This CDR3 is built from 11 residues. CDR3 nucleotides: TGCAGCGTGGGACGGGATCAGGGGTTCCTCTTT. Residues: CSVGRDQGFLF.

This clonotype was recorded many times. The genes are TRBV4-2 and TRBJ1-5; D is undetermined. The germline gives CDR1 LGHNA, CDR2 YNFKEQ. The CDR3 extends over 13 amino acids. Trimming took off 1 base at V and 5 bases at J, with 6 bases between the two ends. The CDR3 sequence: CASSQGDYQPQHF. The CDR3 DNA is TGTGCCAGCAGCCAAGGTGACTATCAGCCCCAGCATTTT.

V and J are TRBV20-1 and TRBJ2-7; D uncertain. Germline assignment: CDR1 DFQATT and CDR2 SNEGSKA (reference sequence). This CDR3 has 12 amino acids. Deletions cut 6 bases from V and 6 bases from J, with 15 bases between. CDR3 bases: TGCAGTGCCGCCGGGCCAACCTTCGAGCAGTACTTC. Protein product: CSAAGPTFEQYF.

This clonotype was counted ten times or more. The chain combines TRBV28 with TRBJ2-4; D call uncertain. V lost 6 bases and J 1 base, leaving 13 bases between the germline ends. This CDR3 region has 15 residues. Germline loops: CDR1 MDHEN, CDR2 SYDVKM. This CDR3 reads CASSFLGSAKNIQYF. The CDR3 DNA sequence: TGTGCCAGCAGCTTCCTAGGGTCCGCCAAAAACATTCAGTACTTC.

This clonotype has at least ten counts. The gene calls are TRBV2 and TRBJ1-1; D not certain. This CDR3 is built from 13 residues. CDR1 and CDR2 from the germline V gene are SNHLY and FYNNEI. V lost 6 bases and J lost 1, with 9 bases in between. In DNA form, the CDR3 reads TGTGCCAGCAGAATTCAGCGGAACACTGAAGCTTTCTTT. Its translation is CASRIQRNTEAFF.

This clonotype was found many times. The chain carries TRBV29-1 and TRBJ2-3; a possible D gene is TRBD1 (6 bases). Germline assignment: CDR1 SQVTM and CDR2 ANQGSEA. This CDR3 contains 14 residues. V gave up 1 base and J gave up 1 base, with 9 bases separating them. The CDR3 here is CSVEGPGGTDTQYF. In DNA, the CDR3 is TGCAGCGTTGAAGGGCCAGGGGGCACAGATACGCAGTATTTT.

Ten or more counts support this clonotype. CDR3 nucleotide sequence: TGTGCCAGCAACCCACAGGGTTACAATTCACCCCTCCACTTT. This translates into CASNPQGYNSPLHF. The V call is TRBV7-8, the J call TRBJ1-6, with TRBD1 as a possible D gene (6 bases). This CDR3 contains 14 residues. V dropped 7 bases and J dropped 7 bases, with 14 bases sitting between them. Germline CDR1 SGHVS, CDR2 FQNEAQ.

There are many counts of this clonotype. The chain recombines TRBV6-5 with TRBJ1-1; D unclear. Looked up from germline, CDR1 is MNHEY and CDR2 is SVGAGI. V was clipped by 3 bases and J by 8 bases, with 13 bases between them. The CDR3 covers 13 residues. The DNA of the CDR3 is TGTGCCAGCAGTTATCGGGGAGAAAGGGAAGCTTTCTTT. Protein: CASSYRGEREAFF.

This clonotype was seen ten or more times. The genes are TRBV20-1 and TRBJ1-3; 11 bases map to TRBD1. Germline V gene lookup returns CDR1 DFQATT and CDR2 SNEGSKA (reference sequence). The V segment lost 2 bases and the J segment 6 bases; nucleotides outside the gene matches: 9. This CDR3 has 16 residues. CDR3 region: CSARPIGTGGLNTIYF. The CDR3 DNA is TGCAGTGCTAGACCGATCGGGACAGGGGGGTTAAACACCATATATTTT.

This clonotype was observed many times. The gene calls are TRBV2 and TRBJ2-2; D remains ambiguous. The CDR3 loop spans 12 amino acids. CDR1 SNHLY and CDR2 FYNNEI come from the germline V gene. The ends were cut back, 7 bases at V and 1 base at J, with 4 bases in the middle. The CDR3 sequence: CASNRNTGELFF. CDR3 bases: TGTGCCAGCAACAGGAACACCGGGGAGCTGTTTTTT.

The sample holds many counts of this clonotype. The chain joins TRBV7-9 to TRBJ2-2; no clear D gene. Germline-derived CDR1 and CDR2 are SEHNR and FQNEAQ (reference sequence). Trimming removed 0 bases from V and 5 bases from J, with 4 bases in between. The CDR3 contains 13 residues. CDR3 sequence: CASSLAPTGELFF. As DNA, the CDR3 is TGTGCCAGCAGCTTAGCCCCGACCGGGGAGCTGTTTTTT.

This rearrangement joins TRBV6-1 to TRBJ2-7; 8 bases align to TRBD1. Trimming removed 5 bases from V and 0 bases from J; junction bases left unmatched: 0. There are 13 residues in the CDR3. Germline CDR1 is MNHNS and CDR2 is SASEGT. CDR3 nucleotide sequence: TGTGCCAGCAGTCAGGGGGCCTCCTACGAGCAGTACTTC. Translated, it gives CASSQGASYEQYF.

Ten or more counts support this clonotype. The chain links TRBV27 to TRBJ1-4, with 7 bases lining up with TRBD1. Germline CDR1 MNHEY, CDR2 SMNVEV (reference sequence). The length of the CDR3 is 14 residues. Trimming took 5 bases from V and 5 from J; bases not matched to a gene: 5. CDR3: CASSPGQKNEKLFF. In DNA form, the CDR3 reads TGTGCCAGCAGTCCGGGACAGAAAAATGAAAAACTGTTTTTT.